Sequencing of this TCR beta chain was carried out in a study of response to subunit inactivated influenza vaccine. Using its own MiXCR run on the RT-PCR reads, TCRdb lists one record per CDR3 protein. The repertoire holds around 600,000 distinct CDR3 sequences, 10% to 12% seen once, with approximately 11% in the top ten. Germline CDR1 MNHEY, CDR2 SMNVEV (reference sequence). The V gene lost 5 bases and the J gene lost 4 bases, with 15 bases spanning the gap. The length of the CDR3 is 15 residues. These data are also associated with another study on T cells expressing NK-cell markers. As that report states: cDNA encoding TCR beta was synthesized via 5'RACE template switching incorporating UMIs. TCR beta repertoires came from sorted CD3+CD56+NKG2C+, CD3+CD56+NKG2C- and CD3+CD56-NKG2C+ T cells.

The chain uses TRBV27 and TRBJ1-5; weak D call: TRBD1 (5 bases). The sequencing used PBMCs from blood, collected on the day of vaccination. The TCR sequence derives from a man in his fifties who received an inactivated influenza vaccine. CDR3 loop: CASSPWDRSNQPQHF. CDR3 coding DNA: TGTGCCAGCAGTCCTTGGGACCGTTCAAATCAGCCCCAGCATTTT.